This is a list of T cell receptor beta chains from one sample in a study of shared clonotypes between healthy human individuals. Measured with immunoSEQ multiplex PCR; TCRdb has only the in-frame clones, and not every one. The data hold 500,000 or so clones, with approximately 95% observed a single time. Sequencing used naive CD4+ T cells sorted from blood. Source of these receptors: a woman aged 25 to 39 in good health. CDR3s include the opening cysteine and the closing phenylalanine or tryptophan. The D gene is left open where the match is weak. Clone size is given for some rows only: seen once, a few or many times, or a class if the clone is expanded.

J | size | V | D | CDR3 | DNA
TRBJ2-3 | . | TRBV2 | TRBD2 | CASTTRGGTTDTQYF | TGTGCCAGCACCACCCGGGGGGGGACCACAGATACGCAGTATTTT
TRBJ2-7 | once | TRBV10-3 | TRBD1 | CAIRGAPGQENYEQYF | TGTGCCATCAGGGGAGCCCCGGGACAGGAAAACTACGAGCAGTACTTC
TRBJ2-2 | . | TRBV2 | TRBD2 | CASRPTSGFTGELFF | TGTGCCAGCAGGCCGACTAGCGGGTTCACCGGGGAGCTGTTTTTT
TRBJ2-3 | . | TRBV7-8 | . | CASSLASSADTQYF | TGTGCCAGCAGCTTAGCGTCATCGGCAGATACGCAGTATTTT
TRBJ1-1 | . | TRBV11-2 | TRBD1 | CASSSLQRGRDTEAFF | TGTGCCAGCAGCTCCCTACAGAGGGGGCGGGACACTGAAGCTTTCTTT
TRBJ1-4 | once | TRBV6-1 | . | CASTLGPYEKLFF | TGTGCCAGCACGTTGGGTCCTTATGAAAAACTGTTTTTT
TRBJ2-5 | . | TRBV28 | . | CASSLRVGEQYF | TGTGCCAGCAGTTTAAGAGTGGGGGAGCAGTACTTC
TRBJ2-5 | . | TRBV4-1 | TRBD1 | CASSQGPGGQETQYF | TGCGCCAGCAGCCAGGGTCCAGGGGGTCAAGAGACCCAGTACTTC
TRBJ2-3 | . | TRBV13 | TRBD2 | CASSLGSGLAGVIVGTDTQYF | TGTGCCAGCAGCTTAGGGTCCGGACTAGCGGGAGTGATTGTTGGGACAGATACGCAGTATTTT
TRBJ1-1 | . | TRBV11-2 | . | CASSFLRGDTEAFF | TGTGCCAGCAGCTTCCTTCGCGGCGACACTGAAGCTTTCTTT
TRBJ2-5 | once | TRBV6-5 | TRBD1 | CASSPQGAGETQYF | TGTGCCAGCAGTCCACAGGGGGCCGGAGAGACCCAGTACTTC
TRBJ2-3 | . | TRBV19 | . | CASSTGTAKITTDTQYF | TGTGCCAGTAGTACCGGGACCGCGAAAATAACCACAGATACGCAGTATTTT
TRBJ2-5 | . | TRBV12-5 | TRBD1 | CASRGQGAETQYF | TGTGCTAGTCGGGGACAGGGGGCCGAGACCCAGTACTTC
TRBJ1-2 | . | TRBV18 | . | CASSPLDTSNYGYTF | TGTGCCAGCTCACCCCTAGACACCTCTAACTATGGCTACACCTTC
TRBJ1-5 | . | TRBV4-1 | . | CASSQEGGNQPQHF | TGCGCCAGCAGCCAAGAAGGGGGGAATCAGCCCCAGCATTTT
TRBJ2-2 | . | TRBV25-1 | . | CASSESPTGELFF | TGTGCCAGCAGTGAATCCCCCACCGGGGAGCTGTTTTTT
TRBJ2-7 | . | TRBV10-2 | . | CASSENYEQYF | TGCGCCAGCAGTGAAAACTACGAGCAGTACTTC
TRBJ2-5 | . | TRBV28 | . | CASSFLDDREGKTQYF | TGTGCCAGCAGTTTCCTCGATGACAGGGAGGGAAAGACCCAGTACTTC
TRBJ1-5 | . | TRBV11-2 | . | CASNAPYSNQPQHF | TGTGCCAGCAACGCACCGTATAGCAATCAGCCCCAGCATTTT
TRBJ1-4 | . | TRBV19 | . | CASHFGGAILTNEKLFF | TGTGCCAGCCACTTTGGGGGCGCGATCCTCACTAATGAAAAACTGTTTTTT
TRBJ2-6 | once | TRBV5-1 | TRBD1 | CASSLGGQGARGANVLTF | TGCGCCAGCAGCTTGGGAGGACAGGGGGCGCGTGGGGCCAACGTCCTGACTTTC
TRBJ2-1 | . | TRBV29-1 | . | CSVDVGALGNEQFF | TGCAGCGTTGACGTGGGTGCCCTAGGGAATGAGCAGTTCTTC
TRBJ1-2 | . | TRBV2 | . | CASSSGQGGGYTF | TGTGCCAGCAGCTCGGGGCAGGGTGGTGGCTACACCTTC
TRBJ2-1 | few | TRBV5-1 | TRBD2 | CASSLASGYNEQFF | TGCGCCAGCAGCTTGGCTAGCGGCTACAATGAGCAGTTCTTC
TRBJ2-1 | . | TRBV7-8 | TRBD2 | CASSSTGTSSDSSYNEQFF | TGTGCCAGCAGCAGCACCGGGACTAGCTCCGATAGCTCCTACAATGAGCAGTTCTTC
TRBJ2-7 | . | TRBV9 | . | CASSGTLSYEQYF | TGTGCCAGCAGCGGGACACTGTCCTACGAGCAGTACTTC
TRBJ2-7 | . | TRBV27 | . | CASSGRPYEQYF | TGTGCCAGCAGCGGCAGGCCCTACGAGCAGTACTTC
TRBJ2-3 | . | TRBV5-6 | . | CASTRTPPRRDTQYF | TGTGCCAGCACCAGGACTCCGCCACGGCGAGATACGCAGTATTTT